Listed below are T cell receptor beta chains from one sample, sequenced in a study of blood T cell repertoires in COVID-19. Only in-frame clones appear in the TCRdb table, and some are missing; sequencing was by immunoSEQ multiplex PCR. Of roughly 100,000 clones in the sample, more than 75% were seen once. The sample consisted of peripheral blood. These receptors were collected from a man aged 60 to 69 with active or convalescent COVID-19. The CDR3 runs from the conserved cysteine through the conserved F or W. The D gene is left open where the match is weak. Some rows have no size entry. The others give once, few or many, or a class for an expanded clone.

d_gene	j_gene	abundance	v_gene	CDR3nt	CDR3aa
.	TRBJ2-5	.	TRBV2	TGTGCCAGCACCGGGGGGTACAGGGAAGAGACCCAGTACTTC	CASTGGYREETQYF
.	TRBJ1-1	.	TRBV3-1/TRBV3-2	TGTGCCAGCAGCCCCCAACCAGAAGAAGCTTTCTTT	CASSPQPEEAFF
.	TRBJ2-7	.	TRBV19	TGTGCCAGTAGAGGGCTAGCCAGCTACGAGCAGTACTTC	CASRGLASYEQYF
.	TRBJ1-2	.	TRBV29-1	TGCAGCGTTGAAAGGGGGTTACCTAACTATGGCTACACCTTC	CSVERGLPNYGYTF
.	TRBJ1-5	many	TRBV28	TGTGCCAGCAGTTTAGAGGGTCATAAGCCCCAGCATTTT	CASSLEGHKPQHF
.	TRBJ2-3	.	TRBV24-1	TGTGCCACCAGTAGGGGGAAGGATACGCAGTATTTT	CATSRGKDTQYF
.	TRBJ1-1	.	TRBV27	TGTGCCAGCAGTTTCGGGGGAGGGCAGGGGAGCACTGAAGCTTTCTTT	CASSFGGGQGSTEAFF
TRBD2	TRBJ2-3	.	TRBV7-2	TGTGCCAGCATCCGACTAGCGGGGGGGACAGATACGCAGTATTTT	CASIRLAGGTDTQYF
.	TRBJ1-5	.	TRBV2	TGTGCCAGCAGTGAAGGACAAAATAGCAATCAGCCCCAGCATTTT	CASSEGQNSNQPQHF
TRBD1	TRBJ1-5	.	TRBV6-2/TRBV6-3	TGTGCCAGCACCCCGGACAGGGCGGGTCAGCCCCAGCATTTT	CASTPDRAGQPQHF
TRBD2	TRBJ2-1	few	TRBV12-3/TRBV12-4	TGTGCCAGCGCTAGCGGGAGTAAGGTTGAGCAGTTCTTC	CASASGSKVEQFF
TRBD2	TRBJ2-3	.	TRBV14	TGTGCCAGCAGCCCGATGAAAACTAGCGGGAGTATAGATACGCAGTATTTT	CASSPMKTSGSIDTQYF
TRBD1	TRBJ1-3	once	TRBV5-1	TGCGCCAGCAGCTTGGGGACCGGGACAGGGGCCCGGGGTGGAAACACCATATATTTT	CASSLGTGTGARGGNTIYF
.	TRBJ1-4	.	TRBV5-1	TGCGCCAGCAGCTCCCGTCCCGCAGGGCGCACTAATGAAAAACTGTTTTTT	CASSSRPAGRTNEKLFF
TRBD2	TRBJ2-1	.	TRBV5-1	TGCGCCAGCAGCCGTGCGGGAGGGCCTGGGAACGAGCAGTTCTTC	CASSRAGGPGNEQFF
TRBD2	TRBJ2-3	.	TRBV4-2	TGTGCCAGCAGCCCGCAGGTTGTAGGGGAGGGCCTCACAGATACGCAGTATTTT	CASSPQVVGEGLTDTQYF
TRBD2	TRBJ2-5	few	TRBV6-1	TGTGCCAGCAGTGAAGCCGGGAGGGGGGAGACCCAGTACTTC	CASSEAGRGETQYF
TRBD1	TRBJ1-5	.	TRBV19	TGTGCCAGTAGTACAGGGGGCGGCAATCAGCCCCAGCATTTT	CASSTGGGNQPQHF
TRBD2	TRBJ2-3	many	TRBV28	TGTGCCAGCAGTTCTTTATCATGGACTAGCGGCACAGATACGCAGTATTTT	CASSSLSWTSGTDTQYF
.	TRBJ1-2	.	TRBV10-3	TGTGCCATCAGTGAGGAGGGGGAATGGAGTGGCTACACCTTC	CAISEEGEWSGYTF
TRBD2	TRBJ2-1	few	TRBV5-1	TGCGCCAGCAGCTTACCGGGACTAGCGGGGAGCTCCTACAATGAGCAGTTCTTC	CASSLPGLAGSSYNEQFF
TRBD1	TRBJ1-4	.	TRBV9	TGTGCCAGCAGCCGGACAGGGGGGAATGAAAAACTGTTTTTT	CASSRTGGNEKLFF
TRBD1	TRBJ2-5	once	TRBV7-9	TGTGCCACCACCCACGGGACAGAGAGGGAGACCCAGTACTTC	CATTHGTERETQYF
TRBD2	TRBJ2-3	.	TRBV4-1	TGCGCCAGCAGCCAAGGACTAGCGGGAGCTGTGGATACGCAGTATTTT	CASSQGLAGAVDTQYF
.	TRBJ2-5	.	TRBV24-1	TGTGCCACCAGTGGGCCCCCGCCCCTGGAGACCCAGTACTTC	CATSGPPPLETQYF
.	TRBJ1-4	.	TRBV7-8	TGTGCCAGCAGCTTAGCGATGGGGCCCGCCGCGGAACTGTTTTTT	CASSLAMGPAAELFF
.	TRBJ1-2	few	TRBV11-3	TGTGCCAGCAGCTTAGGAGGGTATTATGGCTACACCTTC	CASSLGGYYGYTF
.	TRBJ1-2	.	TRBV20-1	TGCAGTGCTAGTTCTCGTTCCCGGGGCTACACCTTC	CSASSRSRGYTF
TRBD1	TRBJ1-1	few	TRBV2	TGTGCCAGCAGTCCCGGGACAGGGGGCACTTATGCGGGTAGGACTGAAGCTTTCTTT	CASSPGTGGTYAGRTEAFF
TRBD1	TRBJ1-4	.	TRBV2	TGTGCCAGCAGTCCGGACAGGGACTTCGGACTGTTTTTT	CASSPDRDFGLFF
.	TRBJ1-2	.	TRBV2	TGTGCCAGCGGGGGGGTTAGACGGCTGAACTATGGCTACACCTTC	CASGGVRRLNYGYTF
TRBD1	TRBJ1-2	once	TRBV7-2	TGTGCCAGCAGCTTACGACAGGGGGCGCAAGGCTACACCTTC	CASSLRQGAQGYTF
TRBD1	TRBJ1-2	.	TRBV6-5	TGTGCCAGCAGACCCCAGGGGGGAGTGGGGAGCACCTTC	CASRPQGGVGSTF
.	TRBJ2-3	.	TRBV11-3	TGTGCCAGCAGCTTAGGTAGCAGGACTAGCACAGATACGCAGTATTTT	CASSLGSRTSTDTQYF
TRBD2	TRBJ2-3	few	TRBV15	TGTGCCACCAGCAACCTAGCGGGGAAAAGAGATACGCAGTATTTT	CATSNLAGKRDTQYF
TRBD2	TRBJ2-1	.	TRBV5-4	TGTGCCAGCAGCGGGGTAGCGGGAGGGGATGAGCAGTTCTTC	CASSGVAGGDEQFF
.	TRBJ2-3	.	TRBV7-2	TGTGCCAGCAGCTACAGGGGGGGGACAGATACGCAGTATTTT	CASSYRGGTDTQYF
.	TRBJ1-5	few	TRBV27	TGTGCCAGCAGTCCAAAAAATAGCAATCAGCCCCAGCATTTT	CASSPKNSNQPQHF
TRBD2	TRBJ2-7	.	TRBV7-9	TGTGCCAGCAGCTTAAGCGGGAGAGGGGGCGAGCAGTACTTC	CASSLSGRGGEQYF
.	TRBJ2-5	.	TRBV6-2/TRBV6-3	TGTGCCAGCAGCTCAACGGGGACCCAGTACTTC	CASSSTGTQYF
.	TRBJ2-3	.	TRBV29-1	TGCAGCGTATCTAGGGAGATGGGGGATACGCAGTATTTT	CSVSREMGDTQYF
.	TRBJ2-1	once	TRBV30	TGTGCCTGGAGTATAGGATTCAGGAATGAGCAGTTCTTC	CAWSIGFRNEQFF
TRBD2	TRBJ2-2	medium-sized	TRBV28	TGTGCCAGCAGGCCGACTAGCGGCAACACCGGGGAGCTGTTTTTT	CASRPTSGNTGELFF
TRBD1	TRBJ2-1	.	TRBV4-2	TGTGCCAGCAGCCTCTGGGGGACAGATTCCTACAATGAGCAGTTCTTC	CASSLWGTDSYNEQFF
TRBD2	TRBJ2-6	.	TRBV2	TGTGCCAGCAGAGGACTAGCGGGGGCGTGGGCCAACGTCCTGACTTTC	CASRGLAGAWANVLTF
TRBD1	TRBJ1-2	once	TRBV9	TGTGCCAGCAGCCGACGGGACAGGCCACGGGATGGCTACACCTTC	CASSRRDRPRDGYTF
.	TRBJ2-2	.	TRBV7-2	TGTGCCAGCAGCTTAGCGCAGCGGGCTGGCGGGGAGCTGTTTTTT	CASSLAQRAGGELFF
.	TRBJ2-3	once	TRBV30	TGTGCCTGGAGTCCCCCACTAGCTTGGAGTACGCAGTATTTT	CAWSPPLAWSTQYF
TRBD2	TRBJ2-1	.	TRBV11-3	TGTGCCAGCAGCCCCCGCGGGAGGGCCAATGAGCAGTTCTTC	CASSPRGRANEQFF
.	TRBJ2-2	.	TRBV19	TGTGCCAGTAGTACGAGCGGAATGAACACCGGGGAGCTGTTTTTT	CASSTSGMNTGELFF
TRBD2	TRBJ2-7	.	TRBV28	TGTGCCAGCAGTGGTGGGACTAGCGGGAGCTACGAGCAGTACTTC	CASSGGTSGSYEQYF
.	TRBJ1-1	.	TRBV7-9	TGTGCCAGCAGCCTTGCGGCTTTGAACACTGAAGCTTTCTTT	CASSLAALNTEAFF
TRBD2	TRBJ2-3	few	TRBV11-2	TGTGCCAGCAGCTTGGAGGGACTAGCGGGACCAGGGGGGCAGTATTTT	CASSLEGLAGPGGQYF
.	TRBJ1-2	.	TRBV28	TGTGCCAGCAGTTTTGCATCAGTATCCTCCTATGGCTACACCTTC	CASSFASVSSYGYTF
.	TRBJ2-3	.	TRBV15	TGTGCCACCAGCAACCGACATACCGCCTTCACAGATACGCAGTATTTT	CATSNRHTAFTDTQYF
.	TRBJ2-1	.	TRBV12-3/TRBV12-4	TGTGCCACTAAAAGCTCCTACAATGAGCAGTTCTTC	CATKSSYNEQFF
TRBD1	TRBJ1-6	.	TRBV9	TGTGCCAGCAGAACCGGGACAGAGAATTCACCCCTCCACTTT	CASRTGTENSPLHF